These 10 T cell receptor beta chains originate from one sample sequenced in a study of T cell responses to AZD1222 COVID-19 vaccine. Profiled with immunoSEQ multiplex PCR; TCRdb holds only in-frame clones, not every one. This table holds some 160,000 clones, around 88% found once. Sequenced material: peripheral blood, taken 28 days after the second AZD1222 dose. The receptors stem from an adult who received the AZD1222 COVID-19 vaccine.

This clone was seen only once. The chain recombines TRBV7-8 with TRBJ2-7; weak D call: TRBD1 (6 bases). Trimming left V 4 bases short and J 2 bases short, with 15 bases between. From germline, CDR1 is SGHVS and CDR2 FQNEAQ. CDR3 length equals 15 residues. The CDR3 DNA sequence: TGTGCCAGCAGCTCCCGCGACAGGTTCCCCTACGAGCAGTACTTC. It specifies CASSSRDRFPYEQYF.

The CDR3 loop reads CASSLDGQVYTDTQYF. CDR3 nucleotides: TGCGCCAGCAGCTTGGACGGACAGGTCTACACAGATACGCAGTATTTT. The gene calls are TRBV5-1 and TRBJ2-3; 7 nucleotides align to TRBD1. The junction had 6 bases not matched to a gene; V was cut back by 0 bases and J by 2 bases. Germline CDR1 SGHRS, CDR2 YFSETQ. This CDR3 region has 16 residues.

V gene TRBV6-5 combines with J gene TRBJ2-7; 8 bases fit TRBD1. Germline loops: CDR1 MNHEY, CDR2 SVGAGI. The CDR3 has 12 amino acids. V trimming: 8 bases; J trimming: 7 bases; junction bases outside the gene matches: 7. The CDR3 DNA follows: TGTGCCAGCGGGTTCAGGGGGCATGAGCAGTACTTC. Protein sequence: CASGFRGHEQYF.

The chain employs TRBV29-1 and TRBJ1-4; perhaps TRBD1 as D (6 bases). CDR3 size: 12 residues. From germline, CDR1 is SQVTM and CDR2 ANQGSEA. The V gene lost 7 bases and the J gene lost 4 bases, with 10 bases spanning the gap. CDR3 residues: CSAGQYNEKLFF. Here the CDR3 DNA reads TGCAGCGCCGGACAGTATAATGAAAAACTGTTTTTT. Filled out from reference TRBV29-1 and TRBJ1-4, the complete variable domain reads SAVISQKPSRDICQRGTSLTIQCQVDSQVTMMFWYRQQPGQSLTLIATANQGSEATYESGFVIDKFPISRPNLTFSTLTVSNMSPEDSSIYLCSAGQYNEKLFFGSGTQLSVL.

CDR3 sequence (DNA): TGTGCCATCACCGGGAAGCTTCAGGGTGCCGGGGAGCTGTTTTTT. This codes for CAITGKLQGAGELFF. This chain links TRBV10-3 with TRBJ2-2; perhaps D is TRBD1 or TRBD2 (5 bases each). In germline, CDR1 is ENHRY, CDR2 SYGVKD. Trimming took off 7 bases at V and 6 bases at J, with 18 bases between the two ends. The CDR3 is made up of 15 amino acids.

The chain is built from TRBV19 and TRBJ1-6; 7 bases are a match to TRBD1. V dropped 5 bases and J dropped 4; count of bases not matched to a gene: 5. The CDR3 spans 15 residues. Germline assignment: CDR1 LNHDA and CDR2 SQIVND (reference sequence). The CDR3: CASSFWDSYNSPLHF. Here the CDR3 DNA reads TGTGCCAGTAGTTTCTGGGACAGTTATAATTCACCCCTCCACTTT.

The rearrangement links TRBV2 to TRBJ1-2; no firm D call. Germline V gene data show CDR1 as SNHLY and CDR2 as FYNNEI. This CDR3 has 14 amino acids. V lost 2 bases, J lost 4 bases, and 11 bases lay in between. The chain's CDR3 is CASSELNGGYGYTF. DNA for the CDR3: TGTGCCAGCAGTGAATTAAACGGAGGCTATGGCTACACCTTC. Looking up the rest from reference TRBV2 and TRBJ1-2 gives the full variable domain: EPEVTQTPSHQVTQMGQEVILRCVPISNHLYFYWYRQILGQKVEFLVSFYNNEISEKSEIFDDQFSVERPDGSNFTLKIRSTKLEDSAMYFCASSELNGGYGYTFGSGTRLTVV.

The chain combines TRBV5-6 with TRBJ2-5; a weak D match, TRBD2 (6 bases). Between the trimmed V and J ends, which lost 4 bases and 4 bases, there was a span of 14 bases. The CDR3 spans 14 residues. The germline V gene has CDR1 SGHDT and CDR2 YYEEEE. The CDR3 spells CASSPAGLGETQYF. In DNA, the CDR3 is TGTGCCAGCAGCCCGGCGGGGTTAGGAGAGACCCAGTACTTC.

The chain couples TRBV15 to TRBJ1-1; a possible D gene is TRBD1 (5 bases). CDR1 is LNHNV and CDR2 is YYDKDF in the germline V gene (reference sequence). With 0 bases removed from V and 6 bases from J, the gap between germline ends came to 14 bases. The CDR3 length is 15 residues. CDR3 protein: CATSRDPSGEAEAFF. CDR3 sequence (DNA): TGTGCCACCAGCAGAGATCCCTCGGGGGAGGCTGAAGCTTTCTTT.

V gene TRBV4-1 combines with J gene TRBJ2-7; perhaps D is TRBD1 or TRBD2 (5 bases each). Germline V gene data show CDR1 as MGHRA and CDR2 as YSYEKL. Trimming removed 0 bases at V and 3 bases at J, with 15 bases between. This CDR3 contains 16 residues. Here the CDR3 DNA reads TGCGCCAGCAGCCAAGACCTCGGGACCTTAGGCTACGAGCAGTACTTC. Its protein product is CASSQDLGTLGYEQYF.